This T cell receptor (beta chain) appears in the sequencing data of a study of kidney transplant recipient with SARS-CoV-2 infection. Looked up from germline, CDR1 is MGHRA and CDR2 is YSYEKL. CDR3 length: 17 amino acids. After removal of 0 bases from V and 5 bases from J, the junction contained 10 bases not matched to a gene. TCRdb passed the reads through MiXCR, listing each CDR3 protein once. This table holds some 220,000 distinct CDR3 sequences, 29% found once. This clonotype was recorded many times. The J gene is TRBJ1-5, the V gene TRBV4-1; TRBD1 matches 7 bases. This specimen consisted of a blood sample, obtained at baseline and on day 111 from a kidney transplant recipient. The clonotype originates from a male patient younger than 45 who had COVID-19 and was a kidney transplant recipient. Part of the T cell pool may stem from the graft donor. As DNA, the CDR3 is TGCGCCAGCAGCCAAGAAGACCCGACAGGGAGGGATCAGCCCCAGCATTTT. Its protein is CASSQEDPTGRDQPQHF.